Below, 20 T cell receptor beta chains from the same sample are listed, as sequenced in a study of T cells in Graves' hyperthyroidism and ophthalmopathy. Using RNA transcripts as the source, TCR beta CDR3 regions were amplified. Initially, a first-round RT-PCR of the TCR CDR3 employed the HTBI primer set. One entry per CDR3 protein, called by TCRdb with MiXCR from the multiplex PCR reads. The table records around 610,000 distinct CDR3 sequences, 14% to 15% of them present only once. Sequencing was done on a sample of blood. All receptors derive from a woman aged 40 to 55 with Graves' ophthalmopathy.

This clonotype was counted at least ten times. The chain has TRBV7-2 and TRBJ2-7; D call uncertain. This CDR3 is 12 amino acids long. In germline, CDR1 is SGHTA, CDR2 FQGNSA. With 2 bases removed from V and 5 bases from J, the gap between germline ends came to 7 bases. CDR3: CASSLLNNEQYF. CDR3 in DNA: TGTGCCAGCAGCTTACTCAACAACGAGCAGTACTTC.

This clonotype occurred a few times. The chain couples TRBV20-1 to TRBJ2-7, with 7 nucleotides matching TRBD1. The V segment lost 0 bases and the J segment 4 bases; nucleotides outside the gene matches: 12. The CDR3 is made up of 16 amino acids. Germline CDR1 and CDR2: DFQATT and SNEGSKA (reference sequence). The CDR3 DNA follows: TGCAGTGCTAGAGATGGTGCCTCAGGACAGGCGTACGAGCAGTACTTC. As protein: CSARDGASGQAYEQYF.

The rearrangement joins TRBV6-2 or TRBV6-3 to TRBJ2-4; TRBD2 aligns across 9 bases. Germline V gives CDR1 MNHEY, CDR2 SVGEGT. The CDR3 spans 17 residues. The junction had 13 bases not matched to a gene; V was cut back by 7 bases and J by 3 bases. DNA for the CDR3: TGTGCCAGCACTCGACACGGGACTAGCCTCGACAAAAACATTCAGTACTTC. It codes for CASTRHGTSLDKNIQYF.

This clonotype has a handful of counts. This rearrangement joins TRBV28 to TRBJ2-7; D is possibly TRBD2 (6 bases). The CDR3 runs 16 residues. Germline lookup yields CDR1 MDHEN and CDR2 SYDVKM. V dropped 8 bases and J dropped 0 bases, with 20 bases sitting between them. CDR3 coding DNA: TGTGCCAGCCTCTCGGGGGATCGAGCGGTCTCCTACGAGCAGTACTTC. Its protein is CASLSGDRAVSYEQYF.

The chain recombines TRBV7-8 with TRBJ2-5; 7 bases map to TRBD1. The trim removed 2 bases at V and 5 bases at J, leaving 5 bases unmatched. From germline, CDR1 is SGHVS and CDR2 FQNEAQ. This CDR3 has 14 residues. The CDR3 DNA reads TGTGCCAGCAGCTTATTTCTACAGGGGGAGACCCAGTACTTC. Its protein product is CASSLFLQGETQYF.

This clonotype has more than one count but fewer than ten. The genes are TRBV30 and TRBJ2-7; TRBD2 agrees at 14 bases. The CDR3 extends over 15 amino acids. Unmatched junction bases numbered 5, after V lost 3 bases and J lost 4 bases. Germline assignment: CDR1 GTSNPN and CDR2 SVGIG (reference sequence). As DNA, the CDR3 is TGTGCCTGGAGATCCGGGACTAGCGGGAGTTACGAGCAGTACTTC. Protein sequence: CAWRSGTSGSYEQYF.

This clonotype was counted between two and nine times. The rearrangement links TRBV5-1 to TRBJ2-4; D unclear. Trimming stripped 0 bases from V and 6 bases from J, with 7 bases between. CDR1 is SGHRS and CDR2 is YFSETQ in the germline V gene. The CDR3 length is 13 residues. This chain's CDR3 is CASSLGDVNIQYF. The CDR3 bases are TGCGCCAGCAGCTTGGGGGATGTAAACATTCAGTACTTC.

This clonotype was seen just once. J is TRBJ2-7 and V is TRBV6-2 or TRBV6-3, with D perhaps matching TRBD1 (6 bases). The CDR3 has 14 amino acids. V was trimmed by 5 bases and J by 3 bases, leaving 14 bases between them. CDR1 is MNHEY and CDR2 is SVGEGT in the germline V gene. CDR3 residues: CASSSTDRSYEQYF. CDR3 bases: TGTGCCAGCAGTAGCACTGACAGGAGCTACGAGCAGTACTTC.

Concerning this clonotype: This sequence may be a read error, since a much larger clone differs from it by one base. The V call is TRBV2, the J call TRBJ1-2, with D uncertain. The CDR3 contains 13 residues. CDR1 and CDR2 from the germline V gene are SNHLY and FYNNEI. CDR3 coding DNA: TGTGTCAGCAGTGGACGTCGAGAGCGGGGCTACACCTTC. Translation: CVSSGRRERGYTF.

This clonotype was seen repeatedly, ten times or more. The chain joins TRBV7-2 to TRBJ2-7; no reliable D call. Germline loops: CDR1 SGHTA, CDR2 FQGNSA. The CDR3 is 13 amino acids. Trimming took off 2 bases at V and 2 bases at J, with 7 bases between the two ends. The CDR3 sequence is CASSLHVAYEQYF. The CDR3 nucleotides read TGTGCCAGCAGCTTACACGTTGCCTACGAGCAGTACTTC.

This clonotype was counted ten times or more. The gene calls are TRBV9 and TRBJ2-7; 9 bases are shared with TRBD1. Per germline, CDR1 SGDLS and CDR2 YYNGEE. V trimming: 2 bases; J trimming: 3 bases; junction bases outside the gene matches: 3. The CDR3 totals 14 residues. The CDR3 DNA follows: TGTGCCAGCAGCGTGGGGACAGGGTACTACGAGCAGTACTTC. It yields the protein CASSVGTGYYEQYF.

This clonotype was picked up a small number of times. V is TRBV15 and J is TRBJ2-5; 8 positions agree with TRBD2. CDR1 is LNHNV, CDR2 YYDKDF, per germline (reference sequence). The CDR3 contains 16 residues. Germline trimming cut 0 bases from V and 6 bases from J; bases unmatched to any gene: 9. CDR3 amino acids: CATSRDLRLASKTQYF. Written as DNA, the CDR3 is TGTGCCACCAGCAGAGATCTGAGACTAGCGTCGAAGACCCAGTACTTC.

This clonotype turned up a few times. V usage is TRBV7-2 and J usage is TRBJ2-7; 7 nucleotides agree with TRBD1. Germline-derived CDR1 and CDR2 are SGHTA and FQGNSA. V was clipped by 5 bases and J by 6 bases; unmatched bases: 10. CDR3 length: 14 amino acids. The CDR3 reads CASSTTWDSSEQYF. CDR3 nucleotides: TGTGCCAGCAGCACGACCTGGGACAGTAGCGAGCAGTACTTC.

Remarks on this clonotype: This may be a read error: a much more frequent sequence differs by one nucleotide. The gene calls are TRBV11-2 and TRBJ1-2; 7 nucleotides agree with TRBD1. Germline trimming cut 8 bases from V and 4 bases from J; bases unmatched to any gene: 4. The CDR3 consists of 12 residues. CDR1 and CDR2 from the germline V gene are SGHAT and FQNNGV. CDR3 DNA: TGTGCCAGCGGTACAGGGGCCTATGGCTACACCTTC. The encoded protein is CASGTGAYGYTF.

Ten or more counts support this clonotype. The chain couples TRBV12-3 or TRBV12-4 to TRBJ2-7; TRBD2 matches at 7 bases. This CDR3 has 12 residues. Trimming at V came to 3 bases and at J to 5 bases, leaving 1 base not matched to a gene. CDR3 sequence reads: CASSFAGDEQYF. The DNA for the CDR3 is TGTGCCAGCAGTTTCGCGGGGGACGAGCAGTACTTC.

This clonotype was observed a few times. The chain is built from TRBV6-1 and TRBJ2-7; 8 bases align to TRBD1. The germline V gene has CDR1 MNHNS and CDR2 SASEGT. V was pared by 6 bases and J by 7 bases, with 14 bases of the junction left unmatched. The CDR3 is made up of 15 amino acids. Here the CDR3 reads CASRADQGASREQYF. As DNA, the CDR3 is TGTGCCAGCAGAGCCGATCAGGGGGCCTCTAGAGAGCAGTACTTC.

This clonotype came up a few times. The rearrangement links TRBV27 to TRBJ2-7, with D possibly TRBD1 on 6 matching bases. The CDR3 extends over 15 amino acids. V dropped 6 bases and J dropped 3 bases, with 18 bases sitting between them. CDR1 and CDR2 (germline): MNHEY, SMNVEV (reference sequence). The CDR3 nucleotides are TGTGCCAGCAGGGACTTCCAGGGGCCGGTCTACGAGCAGTACTTC. Translation gives CASRDFQGPVYEQYF.

This clonotype was seen many times. The CDR3 DNA sequence: TGTGCCAGCAGTTACCCGATCGACAGTTACCATAACTATGGCTACACCTTC. Protein sequence: CASSYPIDSYHNYGYTF. This chain links TRBV6-2 or TRBV6-3 with TRBJ1-2; a weak D match, TRBD1 (5 bases). There are 17 residues in the CDR3. V was cut by 2 bases and J by 1 base, with 17 bases left in between. CDR1 and CDR2 from the germline V gene are MNHEY and SVGEGT.

This clonotype has at least ten counts. This CDR3 is CAISEWITGPKETQYF. The CDR3 DNA reads TGTGCCATCAGTGAGTGGATAACCGGGCCGAAAGAGACCCAGTACTTC. This chain links TRBV10-3 with TRBJ2-5; D is unclear. The germline V gene encodes CDR1 ENHRY and CDR2 SYGVKD. Trimming shortened V by 1 base and J by 3 bases, and 15 bases separated the two germline ends. The CDR3 contains 16 residues.

The sample holds many counts of this clonotype. The CDR3 sequence is CSATRLAVGNEQFF. The CDR3 region has the DNA TGCAGTGCCACTCGACTAGCGGTGGGCAATGAGCAGTTCTTC. The chain carries TRBV20-1 and TRBJ2-1; TRBD2 matches 9 bases. The trim removed 6 bases at V and 6 bases at J, leaving 9 bases unmatched. This CDR3 region has 14 residues. Looked up from germline, CDR1 is DFQATT and CDR2 is SNEGSKA (reference sequence).